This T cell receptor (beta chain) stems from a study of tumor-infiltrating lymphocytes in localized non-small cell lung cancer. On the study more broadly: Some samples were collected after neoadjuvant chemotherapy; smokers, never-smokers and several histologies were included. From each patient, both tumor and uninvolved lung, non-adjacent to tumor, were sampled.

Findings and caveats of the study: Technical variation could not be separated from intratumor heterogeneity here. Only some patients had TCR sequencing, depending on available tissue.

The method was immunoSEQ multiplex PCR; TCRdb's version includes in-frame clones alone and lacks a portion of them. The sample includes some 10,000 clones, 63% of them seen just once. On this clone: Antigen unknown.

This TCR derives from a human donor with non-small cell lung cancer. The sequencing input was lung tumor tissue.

The CDR3: CASNSYGAQYF. The CDR3 DNA reads TGTGCCAGCAATAGTTACGGGGCCCAGTACTTC. The chain employs TRBV28 and TRBJ2-5; maybe TRBD2 (5 bases). V lost 7 bases and J lost 9, with 12 bases in between. This CDR3 comprises 11 residues. Germline CDR1 is MDHEN and CDR2 is SYDVKM.